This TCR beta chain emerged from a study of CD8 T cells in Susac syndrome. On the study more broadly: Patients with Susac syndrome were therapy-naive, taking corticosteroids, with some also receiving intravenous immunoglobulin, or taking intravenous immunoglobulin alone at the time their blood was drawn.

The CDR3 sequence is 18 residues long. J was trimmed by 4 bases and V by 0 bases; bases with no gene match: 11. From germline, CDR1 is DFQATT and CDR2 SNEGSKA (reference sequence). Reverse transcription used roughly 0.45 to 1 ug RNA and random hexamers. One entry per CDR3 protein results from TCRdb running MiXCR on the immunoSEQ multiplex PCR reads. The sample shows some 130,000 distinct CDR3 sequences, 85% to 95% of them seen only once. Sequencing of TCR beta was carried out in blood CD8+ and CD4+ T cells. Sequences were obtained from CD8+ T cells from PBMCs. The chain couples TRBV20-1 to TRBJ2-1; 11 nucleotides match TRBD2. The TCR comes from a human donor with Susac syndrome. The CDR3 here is CSARDEVSGRATYNEQFF. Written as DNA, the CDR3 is TGCAGTGCTAGAGATGAAGTTAGCGGGAGGGCCACATACAATGAGCAGTTCTTC.